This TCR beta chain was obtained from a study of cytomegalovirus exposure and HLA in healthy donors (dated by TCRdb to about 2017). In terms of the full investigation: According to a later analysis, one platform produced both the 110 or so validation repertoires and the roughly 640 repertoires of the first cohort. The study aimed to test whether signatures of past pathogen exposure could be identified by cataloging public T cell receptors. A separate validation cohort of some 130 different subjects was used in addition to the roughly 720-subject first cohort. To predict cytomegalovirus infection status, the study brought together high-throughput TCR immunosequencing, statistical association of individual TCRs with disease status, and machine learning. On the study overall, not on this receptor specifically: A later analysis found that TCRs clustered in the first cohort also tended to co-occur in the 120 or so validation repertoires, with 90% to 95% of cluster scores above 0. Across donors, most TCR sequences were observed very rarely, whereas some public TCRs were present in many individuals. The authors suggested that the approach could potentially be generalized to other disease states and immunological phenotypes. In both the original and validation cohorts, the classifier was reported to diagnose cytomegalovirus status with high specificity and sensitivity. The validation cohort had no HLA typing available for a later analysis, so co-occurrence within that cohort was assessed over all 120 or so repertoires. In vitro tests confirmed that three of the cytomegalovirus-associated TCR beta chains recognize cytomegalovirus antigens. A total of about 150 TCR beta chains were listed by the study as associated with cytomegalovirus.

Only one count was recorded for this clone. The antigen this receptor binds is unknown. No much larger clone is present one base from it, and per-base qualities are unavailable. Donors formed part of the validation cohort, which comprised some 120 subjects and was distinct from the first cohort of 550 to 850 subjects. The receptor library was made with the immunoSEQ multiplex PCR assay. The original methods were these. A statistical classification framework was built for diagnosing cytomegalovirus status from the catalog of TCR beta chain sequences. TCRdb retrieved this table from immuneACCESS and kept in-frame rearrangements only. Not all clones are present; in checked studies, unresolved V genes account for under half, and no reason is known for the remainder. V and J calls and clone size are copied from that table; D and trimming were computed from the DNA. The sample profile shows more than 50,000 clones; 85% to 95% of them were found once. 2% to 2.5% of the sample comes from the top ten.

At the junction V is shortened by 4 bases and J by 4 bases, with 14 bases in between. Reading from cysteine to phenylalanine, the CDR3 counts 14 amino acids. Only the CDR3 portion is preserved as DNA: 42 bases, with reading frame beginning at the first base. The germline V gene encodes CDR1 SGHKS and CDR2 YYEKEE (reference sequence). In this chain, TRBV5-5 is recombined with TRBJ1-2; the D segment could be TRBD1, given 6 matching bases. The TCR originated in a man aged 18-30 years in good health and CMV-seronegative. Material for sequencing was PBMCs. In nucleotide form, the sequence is TGTGCCAGCAGCCGGGGGGACACCAGCTATGGCTACACCTTC. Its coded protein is CASSRGDTSYGYTF. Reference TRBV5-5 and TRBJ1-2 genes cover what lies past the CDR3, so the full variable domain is DAGVTQSPTHLIKTRGQQVTLRCSPISGHKSVSWYQQVLGQGPQFIFQYYEKEERGRGNFPDRFSARQFPNYSSELNVNALLLGDSALYLCASSRGDTSYGYTFGSGTRLTVV.